Following are 30 T cell receptor beta chains from one sample sequenced in a study of cytomegalovirus exposure and HLA in healthy donors. PCR employed 60 Vbeta and 13 Jbeta primers. Generated by immunoSEQ multiplex PCR, the TCRdb table keeps only in-frame clones and is missing some. The table has around 36,000 clones, 86% seen once. Sequenced material: PBMCs. Receptor source: a woman in her thirties or forties in good health and CMV-seropositive.

This chain joins TRBV19 and TRBJ1-5; 10 bases fit TRBD1. There are 14 residues in the CDR3. V lost 7 bases and J lost 7; bases outside the gene matches: 7. Germline-derived CDR1 and CDR2 are LNHDA and SQIVND (reference sequence). DNA for the CDR3: TGTGCCAGTAACAGACAGGGGGCAGGGCAGCCCCAGCATTTT. Protein sequence: CASNRQGAGQPQHF.

The rearrangement uses TRBV18 and TRBJ1-3; no reliable D call. V lost 3 bases and J lost 4, with 13 bases in between. Germline lookup yields CDR1 KGHSH and CDR2 LQKENI. There are 15 residues in the CDR3. The CDR3 here is CASSPGEASGNTIYF. As DNA, the CDR3 is TGTGCCAGCTCACCCGGAGAGGCGTCCGGAAACACCATATATTTT. Complete variable domain (other parts from reference TRBV18 and TRBJ1-3): NAGVMQNPRHLVRRRGQEARLRCSPMKGHSHVYWYRQLPEEGLKFMVYLQKENIIDESGMPKERFSAEFPKEGPSILRIQQVVRGDSAAYFCASSPGEASGNTIYFGEGSWLTVV.

The chain combines TRBV7-2 with TRBJ1-1; 7 positions match TRBD1. Germline values: CDR1 SGHTA, CDR2 FQGNSA. The CDR3 is 15 residues long. Unmatched junction bases numbered 8, after V lost 0 bases and J lost 7 bases. CDR3 in amino acids: CASSLAPGGRGEAFF. CDR3 DNA sequence: TGTGCCAGCAGCTTAGCCCCAGGGGGGCGAGGTGAAGCTTTCTTT.

This chain connects TRBV18 to TRBJ1-5; 7 bases agree with TRBD1. Looked up from germline, CDR1 is KGHSH and CDR2 is LQKENI. The CDR3 covers 14 residues. With 5 bases clipped from V and 0 bases from J, the junction kept 1 base outside the gene matches. The CDR3 spells CASSGTDSNQPQHF. The CDR3, as DNA: TGTGCCAGCTCAGGGACAGATAGCAATCAGCCCCAGCATTTT.

The V gene is TRBV5-4, the J gene TRBJ1-1; possibly TRBD1 for D (5 bases). Trimming shortened V by 2 bases and J by 4 bases, and 15 bases separated the two germline ends. This CDR3 has 15 amino acids. Germline-derived CDR1 and CDR2 are SGHNT and YYREEE (reference sequence). CDR3 loop: CASSLYIQGGTEAFF. In DNA, the CDR3 is TGTGCCAGCAGCTTATATATTCAGGGTGGCACTGAAGCTTTCTTT. The full variable domain, its missing parts supplied by reference TRBV5-4 and TRBJ1-1, is ETGVTQSPTHLIKTRGQQVTLRCSSQSGHNTVSWYQQALGQGPQFIFQYYREEENGRGNFPPRFSGLQFPNYSSELNVNALELDDSALYLCASSLYIQGGTEAFFGQGTRLTVV.

V is TRBV29-1 and J is TRBJ1-1, with D uncertain. The CDR3 loop spans 11 amino acids. Germline assignment: CDR1 SQVTM and CDR2 ANQGSEA. With 7 bases removed from V and 1 base from J, the gap between germline ends came to 7 bases. CDR3 coding DNA: TGCAGCGCCGGAGAGAACACTGAAGCTTTCTTT. It specifies CSAGENTEAFF.

The genes are TRBV19 and TRBJ1-2; no reliable D call. Germline V lookup: CDR1 LNHDA, CDR2 SQIVND (reference sequence). CDR3 length: 13 residues. V lost 6 bases and J lost 2, with 10 bases in between. CDR3 protein: CASRAPGNYGYTF. The CDR3 DNA reads as TGTGCCAGTAGAGCACCGGGGAACTATGGCTACACCTTC.

V usage is TRBV6-5 and J usage is TRBJ1-1; D call uncertain. Trimming cost V 3 bases and J 5 bases, with 13 bases left between them. This CDR3 has 14 amino acids. Per the germline V gene, CDR1 is MNHEY and CDR2 is SVGAGI. CDR3 coding DNA: TGTGCCAGCAGTTATGGAGGGATGGGGACTGAAGCTTTCTTT. This gives the protein CASSYGGMGTEAFF.

The rearrangement uses TRBV19 and TRBJ1-2; D is possibly TRBD1 (5 bases). This CDR3 region has 14 residues. Trimming pared 2 bases from V and 8 bases from J, leaving 15 bases between. Per germline, CDR1 LNHDA and CDR2 SQIVND (reference sequence). CDR3 sequence (DNA): TGTGCCAGTAGTATATCGGGGGGTGCTGTGGGCTACACCTTC. Its translation: CASSISGGAVGYTF.

The V gene is TRBV27, the J gene TRBJ2-5; 9 bases line up with TRBD2. Germline CDR1 is MNHEY and CDR2 is SMNVEV (reference sequence). The CDR3 has 15 residues. J gave up 5 bases and V 5 bases, and 9 bases lay outside the gene matches. Written as DNA, the CDR3 is TGTGCCAGCAGTCAAATAGCGGGGGTAGGGGAGACCCAGTACTTC. Protein sequence: CASSQIAGVGETQYF.

V is TRBV2 and J is TRBJ1-2; D possibly corresponds to TRBD1 (6 bases). V was clipped by 4 bases and J by 8 bases, with 11 bases between them. Germline V gives CDR1 SNHLY, CDR2 FYNNEI. The length of the CDR3 is 12 residues. The CDR3 DNA sequence: TGTGCCAGCAGTGCAGGGGCGGAGGGCTACACCTTC. Translated: CASSAGAEGYTF.

About this clone itself: Germline is not matched at one junction end, which may reflect a read error. The chain couples TRBV6-5 to TRBJ2-2; 8 bases are shared with TRBD2. Germline V gene lookup returns CDR1 MNHEY and CDR2 SVGAGI. The CDR3 sequence is 16 residues long. CDR3 in amino acids: CASSSLPAGGPGELFF. The CDR3 coding sequence is TGTGCCAGCAGTTCCCTACCCGCGGGGGGTCCCGGGGAGCTGTTCTTT.

This rearrangement joins TRBV28 to TRBJ1-1; TRBD1 aligns across 7 bases. CDR3 length: 13 residues. J lost 11 bases, V lost 6 bases, and 12 bases had no gene match. The germline CDR1 and CDR2 sequences are MDHEN and SYDVKM. Written as DNA, the CDR3 is TGTGCCAGCAGAGACCGGGACAGCCGGCCGGCTTTCTTT. It translates to CASRDRDSRPAFF.

This chain uses TRBV9 with TRBJ1-2, with 8 bases lining up with TRBD1. The CDR3 sequence is 15 residues long. Looked up from germline, CDR1 is SGDLS and CDR2 is YYNGEE. V trimming: 4 bases; J trimming: 4 bases; junction bases outside the gene matches: 9. CDR3 DNA: TGTGCCAGCAGCTCGACCGGGACAGGCTTCTATGGCTACACCTTC. Translation gives CASSSTGTGFYGYTF.

This clone has a single count. The chain links TRBV27 to TRBJ1-1; TRBD1 aligns across 8 bases. The CDR3 is 19 amino acids. Losses at the gene ends were 5 bases for V and 0 bases for J; bases not matched to a gene: 17. From germline, CDR1 is MNHEY and CDR2 SMNVEV (reference sequence). For the CDR3, the DNA is TGTGCCAGCAGTGTACTACACAGGGGGTTAAGGTACATGAACACTGAAGCTTTCTTT. Amino acids: CASSVLHRGLRYMNTEAFF.

DNA for the CDR3: TGCGCCAGCACCCATCTGCCACAGACGAACACCGGGGAGCTGTTTTTT. Translating gives CASTHLPQTNTGELFF. V and J are TRBV5-1 and TRBJ2-2; D not resolved. Trimming took off 6 bases at V and 0 bases at J, with 15 bases between the two ends. The CDR3 totals 16 residues. CDR1 and CDR2 (germline): SGHRS, YFSETQ.

This chain uses TRBV19 with TRBJ1-4, with 7 bases lining up with TRBD1. The CDR3 consists of 15 residues. The germline CDR1 and CDR2 sequences are LNHDA and SQIVND (reference sequence). V gave up 7 bases and J gave up 4 bases; unmatched junction bases: 9. The CDR3 reads CASTSTGLGNEKLFF. Written as DNA, the CDR3 is TGTGCCAGTACCTCGACAGGGCTTGGTAATGAAAAACTGTTTTTT.

The rearrangement joins TRBV4-1 to TRBJ1-1; 9 nucleotides line up with TRBD1. There are 12 residues in the CDR3. Looked up from germline, CDR1 is MGHRA and CDR2 is YSYEKL. J gave up 5 bases and V 8 bases, and 3 bases lay outside the gene matches. The CDR3 DNA is TGCGCCAGCCGGACAGGGGAGACTGAAGCTTTCTTT. It specifies CASRTGETEAFF.

V and J are TRBV6-6 and TRBJ1-4; 7 nucleotides agree with TRBD1. Germline V gene sequence: CDR1 MNHNY, CDR2 SVGAGI (reference sequence). With 7 bases clipped from V and 7 bases from J, the junction kept 9 bases outside the gene matches. CDR3 size: 14 residues. The CDR3 here is CASTLGQAGEKLFF. The CDR3 DNA reads TGTGCCAGCACCCTAGGACAGGCGGGTGAAAAACTGTTTTTT.

This rearrangement joins TRBV19 to TRBJ1-6; possibly TRBD1 for D (6 bases). Germline V lookup: CDR1 LNHDA, CDR2 SQIVND (reference sequence). The CDR3 extends over 11 amino acids. Trimming took off 8 bases at V and 8 bases at J, with 7 bases between the two ends. This chain's CDR3 is CASGQYSPLHF. DNA of the CDR3: TGTGCCAGTGGACAGTATTCACCCCTCCACTTT.

The count of this clone is one. The chain is built from TRBV7-2 and TRBJ1-2; 9 bases fit TRBD1. After removal of 6 bases from V and 2 bases from J, the junction contained 4 bases not matched to a gene. Germline CDR1 and CDR2: SGHTA and FQGNSA. The CDR3 runs 14 residues. The CDR3 region has the DNA TGTGCCAGCAGGATGGGACAGGGCAACTATGGCTACACCTTC. This encodes CASRMGQGNYGYTF.

CDR3: CASSQGGGGYNEQFF. The CDR3 DNA follows: TGCGCCAGCAGCCAAGGGGGCGGGGGTTACAATGAGCAGTTCTTC. The rearrangement links TRBV4-3 to TRBJ2-1, with TRBD2 identical over 7 bases. Germline V gives CDR1 LGHNA, CDR2 YSLEER. The V and J ends lost 1 base and 4 bases, in that order; junction bases with no gene match: 4. The CDR3 has 15 residues.

The chain recombines TRBV5-4 with TRBJ2-5, with 9 bases that match TRBD1. CDR1 and CDR2 (germline): SGHNT, YYREEE (reference sequence). This CDR3 has 15 residues. The junction had 9 bases not matched to a gene; V was cut back by 4 bases and J by 5 bases. The CDR3 protein is CASSIDRGTGETQYF. The CDR3, as DNA: TGTGCCAGCAGCATAGACAGGGGGACGGGGGAGACCCAGTACTTC.

This chain connects TRBV9 to TRBJ2-1; 8 bases are shared with TRBD2. Germline-derived CDR1 and CDR2 are SGDLS and YYNGEE. The CDR3 extends over 15 amino acids. Losses at the gene ends were 4 bases for V and 6 bases for J; bases not matched to a gene: 9. The CDR3 loop reads CASSPRGGGSNEQFF. The CDR3 DNA reads TGTGCCAGCAGCCCCCGCGGCGGGGGGTCCAATGAGCAGTTCTTC.

This clone appeared a single time. V and J are TRBV5-1 and TRBJ2-5; 7 bases line up with TRBD1. Unmatched junction bases numbered 10, after V lost 7 bases and J lost 1 base. The CDR3 is 15 amino acids. CDR1 SGHRS and CDR2 YFSETQ come from the germline V gene. The CDR3 loop reads CASEYEGQAQETQYF. The CDR3 DNA sequence: TGCGCCAGCGAGTACGAAGGACAGGCCCAAGAGACCCAGTACTTC.

The rearrangement links TRBV15 to TRBJ1-1; D uncertain. Trimming shortened V by 0 bases and J by 6 bases, and 11 bases separated the two germline ends. This CDR3 comprises 14 residues. Germline values: CDR1 LNHNV, CDR2 YYDKDF (reference sequence). The CDR3: CATSRDLKEAEAFF. The CDR3 region has the DNA TGTGCCACCAGCAGAGATCTTAAAGAGGCTGAAGCTTTCTTT.

As to this clone: The junction does not match germline at one end; this may be a read error. The V and J genes are TRBV7-9 and TRBJ2-1; no firm D call. The germline V gene encodes CDR1 SEHNR and CDR2 FQNEAQ (reference sequence). The CDR3 is 11 residues long. The CDR3 DNA is TGTTCCAGCAGCTTATCGGATGAGCAGTTCTTC. Amino acids: CSSSLSDEQFF.

This sequence joins TRBV6-5 and TRBJ1-6; 9 bases agree with TRBD1. The CDR3 extends over 15 amino acids. CDR1 MNHEY and CDR2 SVGAGI come from the germline V gene. V was clipped by 6 bases and J by 10 bases; unmatched bases: 10. CDR3 sequence reads: CASRAGTGHFSPLHF. CDR3 DNA: TGTGCCAGCAGGGCCGGGACAGGGCACTTCTCACCCCTCCACTTT.

The rearrangement uses TRBV11-2 and TRBJ2-4, with D possibly TRBD2 on 5 matching bases. Trimming pared 1 base from V and 5 bases from J, leaving 15 bases between. Germline-derived CDR1 and CDR2 are SGHAT and FQNNGV. The CDR3 is 16 residues long. Written as DNA, the CDR3 is TGTGCCAGCAGCTTAGCCTTGGGAGTCGGCGAAAACATTCAGTACTTC. This gives the protein CASSLALGVGENIQYF.

V usage is TRBV5-1 and J usage is TRBJ2-5; 9 nucleotides line up with TRBD2. V trimming: 0 bases; J trimming: 5 bases; junction bases outside the gene matches: 2. Germline CDR1 and CDR2: SGHRS and YFSETQ. This CDR3 is built from 14 residues. The DNA for the CDR3 is TGCGCCAGCAGCTTGGGCGGGGGGGCCGAGACCCAGTACTTC. As protein: CASSLGGGAETQYF.